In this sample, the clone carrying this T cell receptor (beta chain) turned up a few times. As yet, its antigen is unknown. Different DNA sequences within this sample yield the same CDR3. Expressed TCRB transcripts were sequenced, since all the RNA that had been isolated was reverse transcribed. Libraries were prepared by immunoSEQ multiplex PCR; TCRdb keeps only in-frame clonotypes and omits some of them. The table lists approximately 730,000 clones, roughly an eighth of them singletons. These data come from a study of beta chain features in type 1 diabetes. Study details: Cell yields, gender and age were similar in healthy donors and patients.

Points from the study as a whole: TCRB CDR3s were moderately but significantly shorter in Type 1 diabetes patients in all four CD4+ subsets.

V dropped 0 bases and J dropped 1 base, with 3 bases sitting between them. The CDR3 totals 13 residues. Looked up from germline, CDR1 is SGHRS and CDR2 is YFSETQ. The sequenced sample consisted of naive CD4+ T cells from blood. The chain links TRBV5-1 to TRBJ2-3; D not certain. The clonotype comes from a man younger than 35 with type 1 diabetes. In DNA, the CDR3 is TGCGCCAGCAGCTTGGTTGGCACAGATACGCAGTATTTT. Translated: CASSLVGTDTQYF.